Presented here are 8 T cell receptor beta chains from one specimen sequenced in a study of regulatory T cells in long-lasting Graves disease. Investigators prepared the TCR beta libraries by applying iRepertoire HTBI primers and Arm-PCR of CDR3 regions. TCRdb re-analysed the multiplex PCR reads in MiXCR, keeping a single row per CDR3 protein. The sample includes 300,000 to 400,000 distinct CDR3 sequences, approximately 16% of them seen just once. As to time point: newly diagnosed GD, antithyroid drugs for less than 3 months. Generation of the TCR library employed RNA extracted from PBMCs. The sample was also reused in another study, on T cells in Graves' hyperthyroidism and ophthalmopathy.

Sequenced material: peripheral blood mononuclear cells (PBMCs), taken at new diagnosis, from a patient treated with antithyroid drugs. The receptors were sampled from a man aged 35-49 years with Graves disease.

This clonotype was seen only a few times. The chain recombines TRBV6-2 or TRBV6-3 with TRBJ2-2, with D unclear. V was clipped by 0 bases and J by 4 bases, with 6 bases between them. The CDR3 sequence is 14 residues long. Per germline, CDR1 MNHEY and CDR2 SVGEGT. Here the CDR3 reads CASSYSGGTGELFF. The CDR3 bases are TGTGCCAGCAGTTACTCGGGTGGCACCGGGGAGCTGTTTTTT.

The rearrangement links TRBV14 to TRBJ1-6, with TRBD1 matching 7 bases. There are 14 residues in the CDR3. The junction had 3 bases not matched to a gene; V was cut back by 6 bases and J by 4 bases. Germline values: CDR1 SGHDN, CDR2 FVKESK. CDR3 protein: CASRLRGYNSPLHF. DNA for the CDR3: TGTGCCAGCAGACTCAGGGGGTATAATTCACCCCTCCACTTT.

The chain combines TRBV5-1 with TRBJ2-5, with D possibly being TRBD1 (6 bases). The V gene lost 2 bases and the J gene lost 2 bases, with 7 bases spanning the gap. The CDR3 extends over 13 amino acids. Germline loops: CDR1 SGHRS, CDR2 YFSETQ. CDR3 residues: CASSFTGQETQYF. Written as DNA, the CDR3 is TGCGCCAGCAGCTTTACAGGGCAAGAGACCCAGTACTTC.

Many counts were recorded for this clonotype. This chain links TRBV2 with TRBJ1-1, with D unclear. The ends were cut back, 5 bases at V and 6 bases at J, with 13 bases in the middle. The CDR3 sequence is 13 residues long. CDR1 is SNHLY, CDR2 FYNNEI, per germline. The CDR3 loop reads CASSFERPPEAFF. The CDR3 DNA is TGTGCCAGCAGTTTCGAACGGCCCCCTGAAGCTTTCTTT.

This clonotype appeared many times. The chain employs TRBV6-1 and TRBJ2-7; 10 bases are a match to TRBD1. V lost 5 bases and J lost 7; bases outside the gene matches: 11. The CDR3 consists of 15 residues. The germline gives CDR1 MNHNS, CDR2 SASEGT. CDR3: CASSKPGQGEKEQYF. In nucleotides, the CDR3 is TGTGCCAGCAGTAAGCCAGGACAGGGGGAGAAGGAGCAGTACTTC.

This clonotype was observed many times. The V and J genes are TRBV6-1 and TRBJ2-1; 13 bases are a match to TRBD2. The CDR3 runs 15 residues. Germline CDR1 and CDR2: MNHNS and SASEGT. J gave up 13 bases and V 6 bases, and 12 bases lay outside the gene matches. The CDR3 loop reads CASSALSGTSGVQFF. The DNA for the CDR3 is TGTGCCAGCAGCGCGCTTTCCGGGACTAGCGGGGTACAGTTCTTC.

This clonotype is a singleton in its sample. This sequence joins TRBV4-1 and TRBJ2-1; possible D gene TRBD2, 7 bases. This CDR3 has 18 residues. CDR1 is MGHRA, CDR2 YSYEKL, per germline. Trimming shortened V by 0 bases and J by 8 bases, and 23 bases separated the two germline ends. CDR3 sequence: CASSQDPGGQGRRYEQFF. In DNA, the CDR3 is TGCGCCAGCAGCCAAGACCCGGGGGGCCAGGGACGACGGTATGAGCAGTTCTTC.

This clonotype was observed at least ten times. The genes are TRBV4-1 and TRBJ1-1; tentative D call: TRBD1 (6 bases). Trimming pared 3 bases from V and 5 bases from J, leaving 16 bases between. The CDR3 runs 15 residues. Germline CDR1 reads MGHRA; CDR2 reads YSYEKL. The DNA for the CDR3 is TGCGCCAGCAGCCACCTAGGACAGAGAGGAACTGAAGCTTTCTTT. Amino acids: CASSHLGQRGTEAFF.